The 8 T cell receptor beta chains below come from one sample, sequenced in a study of T cells in women clearing cervical HPV infection (dated 2018 in TCRdb). The library was generated by the immunoSEQ multiplex PCR assay. The immuneACCESS repertoire file appears here via TCRdb, limited to in-frame rearrangements. These files lack a portion of the clones; in checked studies, under half of the deficit traces to unresolved V genes, and the cause of the others is not known. The sample's own table lists tens of thousands of clones. The ten largest clones represent roughly 7.2% of the sample. The sequencing input was blood buffy coat. The receptor source for this set is a woman between 18 and 70 years old with a cervical HPV16 infection that either progressed to CIN3+ or cleared (not recorded which).

As concerns this clone: The read terminates 3 residues before the CDR3 end, so the remaining end is supplied by the germline J gene. The V and J genes are TRBV20-1 and TRBJ2-4; maybe TRBD1 (6 bases). The CDR3 contains 13 residues. CDR1 and CDR2 (germline): DFQATT, SNEGSKA (reference sequence). The CDR3 is CSATGEKSYGQYF. The sequenced CDR3 bases are TGCAGTGCTACAGGGGAGAAATCCTATGGT.

Comment on this clone: The observed sequence ends 3 residues before the CDR3 terminus, with the missing tail filled in from the germline J gene. V gene TRBV18 combines with J gene TRBJ1-2; D uncertain. The CDR3 length is 11 residues. Looked up from germline, CDR1 is KGHSH and CDR2 is LQKENI. The CDR3 reads CASSEGYDYTF. CDR3 DNA, as far as it was read: TGTGCCAGCTCAGAGGGTTACGAC.

With regard to this clone: The read ends 3 residues before the CDR3 terminus; that terminus is restored from the germline J gene. J is TRBJ1-6 and V is TRBV20-1, with D possibly matching TRBD1 (6 bases). Germline loops: CDR1 DFQATT, CDR2 SNEGSKA (reference sequence). V shed 6 bases and J shed 5 bases, with 14 bases lying between them. The CDR3 has 14 residues. CDR3 bases read: TGCAGTGCAAGCCCGGCAGGGGATAATTCACCC. Protein: CSASPAGDNSP. The whole CDR3 protein is CSASPAGDNSPLHF.

In the case of this clone: The read halts 3 residues ahead of the CDR3 end, with the missing end drawn from the germline J gene. This rearrangement joins TRBV6-2 or TRBV6-3 to TRBJ1-2; 7 nucleotides agree with TRBD1. Germline loops: CDR1 MNHEY, CDR2 SVGEGT. J was trimmed by 3 bases and V by 2 bases; bases with no gene match: 3. The CDR3 totals 14 residues. CDR3 in amino acids: CASSYDRDHYGYTF. The sequenced part of the CDR3 DNA is TGTGCCAGCAGTTACGACAGGGATCACTATGGC.

On this clone: The CDR3 end lies 3 residues beyond the end of the read and is filled in from the germline J gene. V and J are TRBV20-1 and TRBJ2-7; the match to TRBD2 covers 9 bases. Germline CDR1 and CDR2: DFQATT and SNEGSKA (reference sequence). The CDR3 runs 13 residues. V gave up 3 bases and J gave up 4 bases; unmatched junction bases: 4. The CDR3 is CSASPGLAYEQYF. The sequenced CDR3 bases are TGCAGTGCTAGCCCCGGACTAGCGTACGAG.

Points on this clone: With the read ending 3 residues before the CDR3 end, the germline J gene is used to fill in that end. V gene TRBV18 combines with J gene TRBJ2-5, with D possibly being TRBD1 (6 bases). The CDR3 totals 13 residues. Trimming removed 2 bases at V and 4 bases at J, with 8 bases between. The germline V gene has CDR1 KGHSH and CDR2 LQKENI. Partial CDR3 DNA: TGTGCCAGCTCACCAAAAGGGGGAGAGACC. Its protein product is CASSPKGGET. The whole CDR3 sequence is CASSPKGGETQYF.

Remarks on this clone: Sequencing ends 3 residues short of the CDR3 end; the germline J gene provides the rest. The chain carries TRBV20-1 and TRBJ2-5; 7 bases match TRBD2. CDR3 length: 15 residues. Unmatched junction bases numbered 6, after V lost 2 bases and J lost 0 bases. Germline V lookup: CDR1 DFQATT, CDR2 SNEGSKA (reference sequence). The sequenced part of the CDR3 DNA is TGCAGTGCTAGAACGCCGCGGGGGAACCAAGAGACC. Translation: CSARTPRGNQET. The full-length CDR3 reads as CSARTPRGNQETQYF.

A remark on this clone: The read is 3 residues too short to cover the CDR3 end, so that end is filled in from the germline J gene. The V and J genes are TRBV12-3 or TRBV12-4 and TRBJ2-5; 7 bases align to TRBD2. V lost 0 bases to trimming and J lost 0 bases; unmatched junction nucleotides: 1. CDR3 length equals 15 residues. CDR3 bases read: TGTGCCAGCAGTTTAGCCGGGGGGTACCAAGAGACC. Amino acids: CASSLAGGYQET. The whole CDR3 reads CASSLAGGYQETQYF.